The rows below give T cell receptor beta chains drawn from one sample of a study of blood T cell repertoires in COVID-19. TCRdb's copy holds only in-frame clones and misses some; the assay was immunoSEQ multiplex PCR. The data contain some 170,000 clones, roughly 80% of them seen just once; the ten biggest clones take up about 8.3%. Sequenced material: peripheral blood. The receptors here all came from a man aged 60 to 69 with acute or convalescent COVID-19. CDR3s include the opening cysteine and the closing phenylalanine or tryptophan. The D gene is left open where the match is weak. Clone sizes are given selectively: once, few, many, or a class where the clone is expanded.

TRBJ2-7	NA	NA	TRBV2	TGTGCCAGCACAGGGGCACAAACCTACGAGCAGTACTTC	CASTGAQTYEQYF
TRBJ1-2	NA	TRBD1	TRBV5-1	TGCGCCAGCAGCGGCGGGACAGCATATGGCTACACCTTC	CASSGGTAYGYTF
TRBJ2-1	NA	NA	TRBV11-2	TGTGCCAGCAGCTTAGGGGGGGCCTACAATGAGCAGTTCTTC	CASSLGGAYNEQFF
TRBJ2-1	few	NA	TRBV21-1	TGTGCCAGCAGCAAATTGGAGGGGTTAACGGACAATGAGCAGTTCTTC	CASSKLEGLTDNEQFF
TRBJ1-4	few	NA	TRBV7-2	TGTGCCAGCAGCCCAGGGCGTGGGAGGGAAAAACTGTTTTTT	CASSPGRGREKLFF
TRBJ1-1	once	NA	TRBV30	TGTGCCTGGAGTGGTCAAGGGCAGGGGACTGAAGCTTTCTTT	CAWSGQGQGTEAFF
TRBJ1-2	NA	NA	TRBV3-1/TRBV3-2	TGTGCCAGCAGCCACAGGGCCAGGGGTAACTATGGCTACACCTTC	CASSHRARGNYGYTF
TRBJ2-7	NA	TRBD1	TRBV5-1	TGCGCCAGCAGCACCGGACAGGGGGCGTACGAGCAGTACTTC	CASSTGQGAYEQYF
TRBJ1-1	once	NA	TRBV6-4	TGTGCCAGCAGTGACTACAGTGGAACTGAAGCTTTCTTT	CASSDYSGTEAFF
TRBJ1-6	NA	TRBD1	TRBV7-3	TGTGCCAGCAGCTTAGAGGGGGCGGGTAATTCACCCCTCCACTTT	CASSLEGAGNSPLHF
TRBJ1-2	NA	NA	TRBV25-1	TGTGCCAGCTCCCGGGCGGGGGTTTATGGCTACACCTTC	CASSRAGVYGYTF
TRBJ2-1	few	NA	TRBV7-9	TGTGCCAGCAGCTTAGGGGGAGTCAGTGAGCAGTTCTTC	CASSLGGVSEQFF
TRBJ1-2	NA	NA	TRBV30	TGTGCCTGGAATCCGGGAGCAAACTATGGCTACACCTTC	CAWNPGANYGYTF
TRBJ2-7	NA	TRBD1	TRBV5-1	TGCGCCAGCAGCGGCGACAGGGGGTACGAGCAGTACTTC	CASSGDRGYEQYF
TRBJ2-7	once	TRBD1	TRBV18	TGTGCCAGCTCACTCGGACAGGGCCGCTACGAGCAGTACTTC	CASSLGQGRYEQYF
TRBJ1-3	NA	TRBD1	TRBV6-5	TGTGCCAGCAGTCTGACAGGGGGTTGGGGAAACACCATATATTTT	CASSLTGGWGNTIYF
TRBJ1-2	few	TRBD1	TRBV23-1	TGCGCCAGCAGCCGACAGGGGACCAACTATGGCTACACCTTC	CASSRQGTNYGYTF